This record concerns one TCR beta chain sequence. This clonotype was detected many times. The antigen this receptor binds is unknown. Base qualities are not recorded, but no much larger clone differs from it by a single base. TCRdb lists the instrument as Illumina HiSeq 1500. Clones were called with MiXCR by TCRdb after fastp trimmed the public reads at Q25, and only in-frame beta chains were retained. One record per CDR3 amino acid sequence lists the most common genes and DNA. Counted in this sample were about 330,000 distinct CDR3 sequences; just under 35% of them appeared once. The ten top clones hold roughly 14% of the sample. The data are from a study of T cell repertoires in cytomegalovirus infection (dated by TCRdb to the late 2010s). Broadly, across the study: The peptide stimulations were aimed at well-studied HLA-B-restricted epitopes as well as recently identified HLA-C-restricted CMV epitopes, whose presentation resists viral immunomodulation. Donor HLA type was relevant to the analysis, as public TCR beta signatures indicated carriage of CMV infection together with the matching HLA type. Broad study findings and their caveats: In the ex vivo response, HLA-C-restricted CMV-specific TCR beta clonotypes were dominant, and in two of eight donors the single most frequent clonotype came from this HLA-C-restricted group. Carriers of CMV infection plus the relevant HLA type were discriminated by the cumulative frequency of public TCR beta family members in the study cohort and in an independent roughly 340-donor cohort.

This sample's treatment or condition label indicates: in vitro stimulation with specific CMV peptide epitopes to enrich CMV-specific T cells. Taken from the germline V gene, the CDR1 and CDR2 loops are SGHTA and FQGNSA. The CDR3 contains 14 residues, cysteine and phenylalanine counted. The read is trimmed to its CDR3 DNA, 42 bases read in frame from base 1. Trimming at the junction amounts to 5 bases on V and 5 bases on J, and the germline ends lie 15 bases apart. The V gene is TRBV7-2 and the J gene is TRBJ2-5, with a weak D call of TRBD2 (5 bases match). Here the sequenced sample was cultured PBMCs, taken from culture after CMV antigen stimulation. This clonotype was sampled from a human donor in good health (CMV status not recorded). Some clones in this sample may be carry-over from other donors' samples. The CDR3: CASSRGVFGETQYF. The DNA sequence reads TGTGCCAGCAGCCGGGGAGTCTTTGGGGAGACCCAGTACTTC.